Given below is one TCR beta chain in context. As yet, its antigen is unknown. The source of the sample is a study of T cell repertoires in cytomegalovirus infection. Study-wide background: CMV infection together with matching HLA type was indicated by public TCR beta signatures. The study, taken as a whole, reports: Dominant in the ex vivo response were TCR beta clonotypes restricted by HLA-C and specific for CMV.

The germline V gene has CDR1 MRHNA and CDR2 SNTAGT. The CDR3 runs to 15 residues. V lost 6 bases, J lost 7 bases, and 19 bases lay in between. TCRdb reprocessed the reads via MiXCR and lists one record per CDR3 protein. Among almost 550,000 distinct CDR3 sequences listed, approximately 15% were seen once. The V call is TRBV6-4, the J call TRBJ2-1; D may be TRBD2 (7 bases). The sequence derives from a human donor in good health (CMV status not recorded). Some clones in this sample may be carry-over from other donors' samples. Input material: CD8+ T cells from PBMCs. The CDR3 is CASRATGGIGNEQFF. The CDR3 nucleotides read TGTGCCAGCAGAGCTACGGGGGGCATTGGGAATGAGCAGTTCTTC.